These 16 T cell receptor beta chains came from one sample sequenced in a study of T cells in Graves' hyperthyroidism and ophthalmopathy. Amplified regions were TCR beta CDR3 sequences from RNA transcripts. The HTBI primer set drove a first-round RT-PCR of the TCR CDR3. One entry per CDR3 protein results from TCRdb running MiXCR on the multiplex PCR reads. Altogether 530,000 or so distinct CDR3 sequences are present, approximately 25% being singletons, with the ten largest covering approximately 11%. The sequencing sample was made of blood. These receptors originate from a woman in her twenties or thirties with Graves' ophthalmopathy.

This chain uses TRBV7-9 with TRBJ1-5, with D possibly being TRBD1 (5 bases). CDR1 SEHNR and CDR2 FQNEAQ come from the germline V gene (reference sequence). The CDR3 spans 13 residues. Trimming took off 1 base at V and 11 bases at J, with 12 bases between the two ends. CDR3 DNA sequence: TGTGCCAGCAGCTTAGAGGGGTTTAACTCCCAGCATTTT. Its protein is CASSLEGFNSQHF.

The chain carries TRBV28 and TRBJ1-2; 8 nucleotides line up with TRBD1. Germline values: CDR1 MDHEN, CDR2 SYDVKM. J was trimmed by 5 bases and V by 5 bases; bases with no gene match: 7. The CDR3 covers 14 residues. The DNA for the CDR3 is TGTGCCAGCAGTCGTGGACAGGGAGAGTATGGCTACACCTTC. Translating gives CASSRGQGEYGYTF.

In this sample, this clonotype turned up a few times. This chain connects TRBV7-2 to TRBJ1-3, with 8 bases fitting TRBD1. CDR3 size: 15 residues. The V gene end was trimmed by 3 bases and the J gene end by 4 bases; junction bases not matched to a gene: 5. Germline CDR1 reads SGHTA; CDR2 reads FQGNSA. In DNA form, the CDR3 reads TGTGCCAGCAGCTTGACAGGGGTTCTCGGAAACACCATATATTTT. Translating it yields CASSLTGVLGNTIYF.

The sample holds many counts of this clonotype. The V and J genes are TRBV11-2 and TRBJ2-7, with no clear D. V was clipped by 4 bases and J by 2 bases, with 6 bases between them. The CDR3 is made up of 12 amino acids. CDR1 is SGHAT and CDR2 is FQNNGV in the germline V gene. The CDR3 DNA reads TGTGCCAGCAGCTCCACAACCTACGAGCAGTACTTC. This translates into CASSSTTYEQYF.

This clonotype was recorded at least ten times. V and J are TRBV27 and TRBJ2-2, with D hard to call. V was shortened by 3 bases and J by 2 bases, with 7 bases between the two germline ends. Looked up from germline, CDR1 is MNHEY and CDR2 is SMNVEV (reference sequence). The CDR3 has 14 amino acids. CDR3 DNA: TGTGCCAGCAGTTTGGTAGTAAACACCGGGGAGCTGTTTTTT. Translated, it gives CASSLVVNTGELFF.

V usage is TRBV3-1 and J usage is TRBJ2-4, with D possibly matching TRBD1 (6 bases). Trimming removed 0 bases at V and 12 bases at J, with 18 bases between. This CDR3 has 15 residues. From germline, CDR1 is LGHDT and CDR2 YNNKEL (reference sequence). The CDR3 loop is CASSQDGRRGDYQYF. The CDR3 DNA reads as TGTGCCAGCAGCCAAGATGGTCGCAGGGGAGACTATCAGTACTTC.

The chain carries TRBV28 and TRBJ2-5; 7 bases match TRBD2. With 6 bases clipped from V and 5 bases from J, the junction kept 18 bases outside the gene matches. There are 17 residues in the CDR3. Germline V CDR1 and CDR2: MDHEN, SYDVKM. Here the CDR3 DNA reads TGTGCCAGCAGAAGGGAGGGAGTAGGTGGCAGTGCGGAGACCCAGTACTTC. Residues: CASRREGVGGSAETQYF.

This clonotype occurred many times. The chain carries TRBV27 and TRBJ1-2; no clear D gene. The germline gives CDR1 MNHEY, CDR2 SMNVEV (reference sequence). Trimming left V 4 bases short and J 6 bases short, with 24 bases between. The CDR3 runs 17 residues. The DNA for the CDR3 is TGTGCCAGCAGTTCCCTCCCGATAGTGGGCTTAGGAAATGGCTACACCTTC. Protein sequence: CASSSLPIVGLGNGYTF.

V usage is TRBV18 and J usage is TRBJ1-2; 8 bases fit TRBD1. The CDR3 length is 15 residues. Per germline, CDR1 KGHSH and CDR2 LQKENI. Trimming at V came to 2 bases and at J to 4 bases, leaving 6 bases not matched to a gene. CDR3 DNA sequence: TGTGCCAGCTCACCATCGCAGGGGGCCCTCTATGGCTACACCTTC. Protein: CASSPSQGALYGYTF.

With respect to this clonotype: The germline gene is not matched at one end of the junction; a read error may be the cause. The rearrangement joins TRBV28 to TRBJ2-5; D is ambiguous. Germline CDR1 is MDHEN and CDR2 is SYDVKM. The CDR3 is made up of 14 amino acids. The CDR3 sequence: CVSSKRDAIKTQYF. DNA of the CDR3: TGTGTCAGCAGCAAAAGGGATGCGATAAAGACCCAGTACTTC. Full variable domain (outside the CDR3, taken from reference TRBV28 and TRBJ2-5): DVKVTQSSRYLVKRTGEKVFLECVQDMDHENMFWYRQDPGLGLRLIYFSYDVKMKEKGDIPEGYSVSREKKERFSLILESASTNQTSMYLCVSSKRDAIKTQYFGPGTRLLVL.

In its sample, this clonotype was seen many times. V is TRBV6-1 and J is TRBJ2-5; 11 nucleotides align to TRBD2. The V and J ends lost 6 bases and 2 bases, in that order; junction bases with no gene match: 2. The CDR3 consists of 14 residues. The germline V gene encodes CDR1 MNHNS and CDR2 SASEGT. CDR3: CASRVAGGQETQYF. The DNA for the CDR3 is TGTGCCAGCAGAGTAGCGGGGGGGCAAGAGACCCAGTACTTC.

The J gene is TRBJ2-7, the V gene TRBV28, with D uncertain. CDR1 is MDHEN, CDR2 SYDVKM, per germline. This CDR3 contains 16 residues. Trimming shortened V by 5 bases and J by 0 bases, and 17 bases separated the two germline ends. DNA of the CDR3: TGTGCCAGCAGTATTACTTTTGTGGCTAGCTCCTACGAGCAGTACTTC. This codes for CASSITFVASSYEQYF.

This clonotype was recorded at least ten times. The V and J genes are TRBV5-1 and TRBJ2-7, with TRBD2 identical over 11 bases. The CDR3 contains 15 residues. Germline V gene sequence: CDR1 SGHRS, CDR2 YFSETQ. The trim removed 3 bases at V and 2 bases at J, leaving 4 bases unmatched. CDR3 loop: CASSWGTSGPYEQYF. In nucleotides, the CDR3 is TGCGCCAGCAGCTGGGGGACTAGCGGTCCCTACGAGCAGTACTTC.

In its sample, this clonotype was seen a few times. The chain uses TRBV28 and TRBJ2-7; 9 nucleotides match TRBD2. Per germline, CDR1 MDHEN and CDR2 SYDVKM. This CDR3 comprises 17 residues. The ends lost 6 bases at V and 0 bases at J; junction bases unmatched: 12. The CDR3 region is CASRGRVGGRDSYEQYF. The CDR3, as DNA: TGTGCCAGCAGGGGCAGGGTAGGCGGGAGGGACTCCTACGAGCAGTACTTC.

The gene calls are TRBV6-2 or TRBV6-3 and TRBJ1-1, with a possible D match to TRBD1 (5 bases). Trimming removed 2 bases at V and 0 bases at J, with 13 bases between. Germline V gives CDR1 MNHEY, CDR2 SVGEGT. This CDR3 spans 16 amino acids. DNA of the CDR3: TGTGCCAGCAGTTACGAGCGGGGGAGGATGAACACTGAAGCTTTCTTT. Its protein is CASSYERGRMNTEAFF.

This clonotype was found many times. This chain links TRBV20-1 with TRBJ1-2; possibly TRBD1 for D (5 bases). The CDR3 sequence is 13 residues long. CDR1 is DFQATT, CDR2 SNEGSKA, per germline (reference sequence). Between the trimmed V and J ends, which lost 0 bases and 9 bases, there was a span of 14 bases. CDR3 amino acids: CSARDPQQGSYTF. DNA of the CDR3: TGCAGTGCTAGAGATCCCCAGCAGGGAAGCTACACCTTC.